The 10 T cell receptor beta chains below all came from one sample that was sequenced in a study of T cells after yellow fever vaccination. A single record per CDR3 protein comes from TCRdb applying MiXCR to the 5' RACE reads. The sample lists under 700,000 distinct CDR3 sequences, about a sixth occurring once. The sequencing here drew on PBMCs, taken 5 to 6 days after the first yellow fever vaccination. These receptors originate from a man aged 18 to 35 who received the YFV17D yellow fever vaccine.

This clonotype was counted only a few times. The V gene is TRBV24-1, the J gene TRBJ2-3; D gene ambiguous. V dropped 10 bases and J dropped 5 bases, with 18 bases sitting between them. CDR1 KGHDR and CDR2 SFDVKD come from the germline V gene. This CDR3 spans 14 amino acids. The CDR3 spells CATASGTVVDTQYF. The CDR3 DNA reads TGTGCCACTGCTTCTGGTACAGTGGTAGATACGCAGTATTTT.

The table lists this clonotype with a few counts. The chain joins TRBV4-1 to TRBJ2-5; 7 bases map to TRBD2. V lost 4 bases, J lost 0 bases, and 5 bases stayed unmatched. The germline V gene encodes CDR1 MGHRA and CDR2 YSYEKL. This CDR3 has 15 residues. The CDR3 loop reads CASSRSGEYQETQYF. Written as DNA, the CDR3 is TGCGCCAGCAGCCGCAGCGGGGAGTACCAAGAGACCCAGTACTTC.

This clonotype was counted ten times or more. The CDR3 sequence: CATQRDATDTQYF. CDR3 bases: TGTGCCACCCAAAGGGACGCGACAGATACGCAGTATTTT. The chain employs TRBV6-5 and TRBJ2-3; D may correspond to TRBD1 or TRBD2 (5 bases each). Germline CDR1 reads MNHEY; CDR2 reads SVGAGI. This CDR3 is built from 13 residues. V dropped 10 bases and J dropped 3 bases, with 14 bases sitting between them.

CDR3 region: CSVDVTGNSGNTIYF. For the CDR3, the DNA is TGCAGCGTTGATGTGACAGGCAACTCTGGAAACACCATATATTTT. This chain links TRBV29-1 with TRBJ1-3, with D possibly TRBD1 on 6 matching bases. The CDR3 loop spans 15 amino acids. The V end lost 3 bases, the J end lost 0 bases, and 12 bases lay between the germline ends. Germline CDR1 is SQVTM and CDR2 is ANQGSEA.

V usage is TRBV20-1 and J usage is TRBJ2-2; 8 bases line up with TRBD1. Germline assignment: CDR1 DFQATT and CDR2 SNEGSKA (reference sequence). The CDR3 runs 14 residues. The J segment lost 6 bases and the V segment lost 6 bases, leaving 9 bases of the junction unmatched. CDR3 bases: TGCAGTGCGCAGACAGGGGTCGGGGCCGGGGAGCTGTTTTTT. Encoded protein: CSAQTGVGAGELFF.

The genes are TRBV25-1 and TRBJ2-2, with D unclear. The germline V gene has CDR1 MGHDK and CDR2 SYGVNS. Trimming shortened V by 7 bases and J by 0 bases, and 18 bases separated the two germline ends. The CDR3 covers 17 residues. The CDR3 loop reads CASTPREVAANTGELFF. CDR3 sequence (DNA): TGTGCCAGCACCCCTAGAGAGGTCGCCGCGAACACCGGGGAGCTGTTTTTT.

The chain combines TRBV4-1 with TRBJ2-3; 8 nucleotides line up with TRBD2. The CDR3 has 16 residues. CDR1 is MGHRA and CDR2 is YSYEKL in the germline V gene. V shed 1 base and J 4 bases; nucleotides not matched to a gene: 7. This CDR3 reads CASSQGRGAGADTQYF. Written as DNA, the CDR3 is TGCGCCAGCAGCCAAGGGCGGGGGGCCGGGGCAGATACGCAGTATTTT.

This clonotype was recorded once. The rearrangement uses TRBV24-1 and TRBJ2-7, with TRBD1 as a possible D gene (6 bases). From germline, CDR1 is KGHDR and CDR2 SFDVKD. CDR3 length: 15 residues. V shed 3 bases and J shed 5 bases, with 16 bases lying between them. In nucleotides, the CDR3 is TGTGCCACCAGTGATAGTCGCACAGGGTCGGACGAGCAGTACTTC. Translating gives CATSDSRTGSDEQYF.

V gene TRBV5-1 combines with J gene TRBJ1-1; 7 nucleotides agree with TRBD1. This CDR3 is built from 17 residues. In germline, CDR1 is SGHRS, CDR2 YFSETQ. J gave up 3 bases and V 1 base, and 12 bases lay outside the gene matches. The CDR3 nucleotides are TGCGCCAGCAGCTTGTGGGGTGACAGGGACGGGTACACTGAAGCTTTCTTT. It specifies CASSLWGDRDGYTEAFF.

This rearrangement joins TRBV4-2 to TRBJ1-5, with D unclear. Per germline, CDR1 LGHNA and CDR2 YNFKEQ. This CDR3 is built from 13 residues. The germline V and J ends were trimmed by 0 bases and 5 bases, with 5 bases remaining between them. In DNA form, the CDR3 reads TGTGCCAGCAGCCAAGATGCGGATCAGCCCCAGCATTTT. Translated, it gives CASSQDADQPQHF.